This T cell receptor beta chain was captured by sequencing in a study of PD-1 blockade in classical Hodgkin lymphoma. All the patients suffered relapse after autologous stem cell transplantation, and brentuximab vedotin exposure differed. The data were produced by immunoSEQ multiplex PCR, yet TCRdb's version contains in-frame clones alone and is incomplete. There are about 97,000 clones in the sample; over 80% occur only once, and over 9% lies in the top ten. CDR3 size: 16 residues. CDR1 and CDR2 (germline): KGHSH, LQKENI. After removal of 1 base from V and 0 bases from J, the junction contained 6 bases not matched to a gene.

Sequencing was performed on peripheral blood mononuclear cells (PBMCs), taken at baseline. This clonotype was sampled from a human donor with classical Hodgkin lymphoma. The gene calls are TRBV18 and TRBJ2-7, with TRBD2 identical over 7 bases. The CDR3 bases are TGTGCCAGCTCACCACAGGTTAGCGGGTCCTCCTACGAGCAGTACTTC. It translates to CASSPQVSGSSYEQYF. Supplemented by reference TRBV18 and TRBJ2-7, the full variable domain reads NAGVMQNPRHLVRRRGQEARLRCSPMKGHSHVYWYRQLPEEGLKFMVYLQKENIIDESGMPKERFSAEFPKEGPSILRIQQVVRGDSAAYFCASSPQVSGSSYEQYFGPGTRLTVT.